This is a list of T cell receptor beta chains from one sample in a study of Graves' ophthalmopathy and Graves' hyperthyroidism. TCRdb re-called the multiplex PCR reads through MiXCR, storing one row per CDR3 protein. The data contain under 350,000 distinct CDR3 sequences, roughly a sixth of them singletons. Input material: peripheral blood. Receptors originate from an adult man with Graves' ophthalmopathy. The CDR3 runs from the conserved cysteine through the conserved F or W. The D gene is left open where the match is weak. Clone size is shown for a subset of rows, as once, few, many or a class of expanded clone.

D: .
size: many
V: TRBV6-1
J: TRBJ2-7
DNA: TGTGCCAGCAGCCCCGATTGGCAGGGGAGCTCCTACGAGCAGTACTTC
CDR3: CASSPDWQGSSYEQYF

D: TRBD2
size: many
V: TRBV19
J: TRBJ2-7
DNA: TGTGCCAGTAGCAACCAGCGGGGGAATGCCTACGAGCAGTACTTC
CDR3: CASSNQRGNAYEQYF

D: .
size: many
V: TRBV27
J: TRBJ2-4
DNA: TGTGCCAGCGGACCCTGGGCACTGAACGCCAAAAACATTCAGTACTTC
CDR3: CASGPWALNAKNIQYF

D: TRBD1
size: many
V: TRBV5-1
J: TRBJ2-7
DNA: TGCGCCAGCAGCTTGCGGGACAGGCAAACCTACGAGCAGTACTTC
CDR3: CASSLRDRQTYEQYF

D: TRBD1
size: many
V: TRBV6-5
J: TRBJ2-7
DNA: TGTGCCAGCAACAGGGGGACAGGGTCTACCTACGAGCAGTACTTC
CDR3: CASNRGTGSTYEQYF

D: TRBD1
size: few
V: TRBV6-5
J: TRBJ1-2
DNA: TGTGCCAGCAGTAACGGACAGGTCATCAAGGTCTATGGCTACATCTTC
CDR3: CASSNGQVIKVYGYIF

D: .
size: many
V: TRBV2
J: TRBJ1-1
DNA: TGTGCCAGCAGTTTGAAGGGGGTGAACACTGAAGCTTTCTTT
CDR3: CASSLKGVNTEAFF

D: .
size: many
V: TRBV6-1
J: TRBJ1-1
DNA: TGTGCCAGCAGTCATGGGAGTGAAGCTTTCTTT
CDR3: CASSHGSEAFF

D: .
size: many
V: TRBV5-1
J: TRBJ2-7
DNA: TGCGCCAGCGAAGAGGGTGTAGGACGCGAGCAGTACTTC
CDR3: CASEEGVGREQYF

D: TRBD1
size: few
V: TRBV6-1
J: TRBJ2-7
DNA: TGTGCCAGCAGGTCTGGACAGGGGGTCTACGAGCAGTACTTC
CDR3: CASRSGQGVYEQYF

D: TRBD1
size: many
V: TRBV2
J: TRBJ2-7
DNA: TGTGCCAGCAGTGGAAGGACAGGGGGTTTCGAGCAGTACTTC
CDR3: CASSGRTGGFEQYF

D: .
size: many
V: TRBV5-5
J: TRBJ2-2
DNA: TGTGCCAGCACTTTTTACGGGACCTTGGACACCGGGGAGCTGTTTTTT
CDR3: CASTFYGTLDTGELFF

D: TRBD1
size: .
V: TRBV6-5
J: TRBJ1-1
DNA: TGTGCCAGCAGTTCTGACAGGGAATCGAACACTGAAGCTTTCTTT
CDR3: CASSSDRESNTEAFF

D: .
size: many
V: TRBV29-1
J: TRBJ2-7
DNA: TGCAGCGTTGAAGGCAGGGGGGAAGCCTACGAGCAGTACTTC
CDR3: CSVEGRGEAYEQYF

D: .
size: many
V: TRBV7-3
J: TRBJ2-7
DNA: TGTGCCAGCAGGTCAGGAGGCGGCGAGCAGTACTTC
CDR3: CASRSGGGEQYF

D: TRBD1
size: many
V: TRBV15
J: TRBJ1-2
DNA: TGTGCCACCAGCAGATCTCGACAGGGGGCAAACTACACCTTC
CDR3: CATSRSRQGANYTF

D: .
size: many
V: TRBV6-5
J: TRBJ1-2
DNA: TGTGCCAGCAATTCAATGTGGTACTATGGCTACACCTTC
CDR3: CASNSMWYYGYTF

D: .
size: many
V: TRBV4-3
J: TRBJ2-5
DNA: TGCGCCAGCAGCCAATCGCTCGTGGACCCGGGGACCCAGTACTTC
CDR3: CASSQSLVDPGTQYF

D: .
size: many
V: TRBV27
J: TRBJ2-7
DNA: TGTGCCAGCAGGGGGCCGATTAGCGGCGAGCAGTACTTC
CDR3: CASRGPISGEQYF

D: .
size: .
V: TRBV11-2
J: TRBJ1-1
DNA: TGTGCCAGCAGCTTAGTGCAGAAGACTGAAGCTTTCTTT
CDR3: CASSLVQKTEAFF

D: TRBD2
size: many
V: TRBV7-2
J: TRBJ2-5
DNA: TGTGCCAGCAGCTTATCCGCTAGCGGGAGAGAGACCCAGTACTTC
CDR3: CASSLSASGRETQYF

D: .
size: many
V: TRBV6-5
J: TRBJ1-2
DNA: TGTGCCAGCAGTTACTTAGGAAGCTATGGCTACACCTTC
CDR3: CASSYLGSYGYTF

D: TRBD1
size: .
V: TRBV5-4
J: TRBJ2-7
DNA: TGTGCCAGCAGCTTGGCCCCTGTTGTGACAGGGGTTAACGAGCAGTCCTTC
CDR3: CASSLAPVVTGVNEQSF

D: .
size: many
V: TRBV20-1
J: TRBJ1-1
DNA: TGCAGTGCTGATGGACAAAAAGGGGCTTTCTTT
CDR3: CSADGQKGAFF

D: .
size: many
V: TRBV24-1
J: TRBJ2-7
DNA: TGTGCCACCAGTGATCCTGGACAGTACGAGCAGTACTTC
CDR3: CATSDPGQYEQYF

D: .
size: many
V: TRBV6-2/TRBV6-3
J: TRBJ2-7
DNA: TGTGCCAGCAGGGCACGGGGGACCCGTGACGAGCAGTACTTC
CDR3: CASRARGTRDEQYF

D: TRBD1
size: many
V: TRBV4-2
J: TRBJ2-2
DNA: TGTGCCAGCAGCCCCCACCATGACAGGGCGGACGGGGAGCTGTTTTTT
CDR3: CASSPHHDRADGELFF

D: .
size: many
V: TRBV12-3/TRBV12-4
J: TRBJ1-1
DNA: TGTGCCAGCAGCATGTGGGGACACACTGAAGCTTTCTTT
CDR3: CASSMWGHTEAFF

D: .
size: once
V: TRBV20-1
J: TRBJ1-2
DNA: TGCAGTGCGGCAGGCCACTATGGCTACACCTTC
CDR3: CSAAGHYGYTF

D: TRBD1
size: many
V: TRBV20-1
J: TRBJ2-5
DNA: TGCAGTGCTAGAGATCTTACAGGGGGCAGCGAGACCCAGTACTTC
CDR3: CSARDLTGGSETQYF

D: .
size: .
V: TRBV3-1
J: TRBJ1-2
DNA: TGTGCCAGCAGCCAAACAGGGACCCATGGCTACACCTTC
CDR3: CASSQTGTHGYTF

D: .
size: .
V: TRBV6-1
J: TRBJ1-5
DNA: TGTGCCAGCAGTGACCCTCGGCCCCAGCATTTT
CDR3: CASSDPRPQHF

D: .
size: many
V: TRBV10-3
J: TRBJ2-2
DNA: TGTGCCATCAGTGAGAGGCGGAGTGCGAACACCGGGGAGCTGTTTTTT
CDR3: CAISERRSANTGELFF

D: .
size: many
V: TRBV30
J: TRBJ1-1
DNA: TGTGCCTGGAGTGTGCGGGTCGCTGAAGCTTTCTTT
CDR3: CAWSVRVAEAFF

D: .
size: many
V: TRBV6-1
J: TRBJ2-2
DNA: TGTGCCAGCACCAACAACATAGGGGGGCCGAACACCGGGGAGCTGTTTTTT
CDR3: CASTNNIGGPNTGELFF

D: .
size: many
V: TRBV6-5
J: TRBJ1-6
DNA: TGTGCCAGCAGTTCCCCCTACGGGGAGAATAATTCACCCCTCCACTTT
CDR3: CASSSPYGENNSPLHF